The clone carrying this TCR beta chain was detected ten times or more. Its specificity is not known. Unique molecular identifiers were used to barcode this TCRbeta library. TCRdb redid the calling of the PCR reads with MiXCR, one entry per CDR3 protein. The table has under 850,000 distinct CDR3 sequences, around 14% seen once. These data come from a study of T-cell reconstitution after alpha-beta-depleted transplantation in children. The study's findings and limits: Expanded clones from the graft, numbering several hundred, reportedly supplied alpha-beta T cells about two months after transplant. From newly produced T cells came most of the T-cell counts and diversity one year after transplant. Recipient T cells and thymic progenitors that survived were the source of the high TCRbeta diversity seen at day 60 in some patients.

The germline V and J ends were trimmed by 4 bases and 0 bases, with 13 bases remaining between them. CDR1 DFQATT and CDR2 SNEGSKA come from the germline V gene (reference sequence). CDR3 size: 14 residues. The material was PBMCs, obtained before TCRalphabeta/CD19-depleted stem cell transplant. The sequence derives from a girl aged 2 to 10 with congenital amegakaryocytic thrombocytopenia, due to receive a stem cell transplant. This chain connects TRBV20-1 to TRBJ2-7, with TRBD2 as a possible D gene (6 bases). CDR3 nucleotides: TGCAGTGCTACGTCGGGACTCCCCTCCTACGAGCAGTACTTC. Translated: CSATSGLPSYEQYF.